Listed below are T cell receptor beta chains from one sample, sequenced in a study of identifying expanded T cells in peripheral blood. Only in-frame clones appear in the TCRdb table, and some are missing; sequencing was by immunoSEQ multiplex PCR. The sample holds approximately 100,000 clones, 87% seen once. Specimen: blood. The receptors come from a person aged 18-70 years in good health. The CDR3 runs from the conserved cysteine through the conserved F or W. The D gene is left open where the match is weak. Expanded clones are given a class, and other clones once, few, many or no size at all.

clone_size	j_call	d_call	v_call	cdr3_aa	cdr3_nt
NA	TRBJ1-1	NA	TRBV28	CASSLVRYSEAFF	TGTGCCAGCAGTTTAGTCAGGTATAGTGAAGCTTTCTTT
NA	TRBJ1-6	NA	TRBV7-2	CASSFGGASPLHF	TGTGCCAGCAGCTTTGGAGGGGCTTCACCCCTCCACTTT
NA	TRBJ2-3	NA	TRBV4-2	CASSQDWASVQDTQYF	TGTGCCAGCAGCCAAGATTGGGCTAGCGTTCAAGATACGCAGTATTTT
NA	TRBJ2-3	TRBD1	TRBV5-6	CASSRGQGLDTQYF	TGTGCCAGCAGCCGGGGACAGGGGTTGGATACGCAGTATTTT
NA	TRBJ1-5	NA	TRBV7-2	CASSLDPAIAQPQHF	TGTGCCAGCAGCTTAGACCCTGCAATTGCTCAGCCCCAGCATTTT
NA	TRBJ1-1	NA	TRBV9	CASSVEAGRNTEAFF	TGTGCCAGCAGCGTAGAAGCAGGGAGGAACACTGAAGCTTTCTTT
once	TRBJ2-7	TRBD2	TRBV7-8	CASSLETSGGVSSYEQYF	TGTGCCAGCAGCTTAGAGACTAGCGGGGGGGTAAGCTCCTACGAGCAGTACTTC
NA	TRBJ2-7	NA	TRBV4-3	CASSPWVSSYEQYF	TGCGCCAGCAGCCCGTGGGTGAGCTCCTACGAGCAGTACTTC
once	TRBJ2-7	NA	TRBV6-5	CASSYSQGLEQYF	TGTGCCAGCAGTTACTCGCAGGGACTCGAGCAGTACTTC
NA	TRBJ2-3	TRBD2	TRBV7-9	CASSANFAGGDTDTQYF	TGTGCCAGCAGCGCCAACTTCGCGGGAGGGGACACAGATACGCAGTATTTT
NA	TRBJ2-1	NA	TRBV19	CAAANEQFF	TGTGCCGCTGCCAATGAGCAGTTCTTC
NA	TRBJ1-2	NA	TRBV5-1	CASSEGEGLTGYTF	TGCGCCAGCAGCGAAGGGGAGGGTTTGACCGGCTACACCTTC
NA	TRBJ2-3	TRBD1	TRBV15	CATSRDQGAGTDTQYF	TGTGCCACCAGCAGAGATCAGGGGGCCGGCACAGATACGCAGTATTTT
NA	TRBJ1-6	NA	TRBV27	CASSPYNSPLHF	TGTGCCAGCAGCCCCTATAATTCACCCCTCCACTTT
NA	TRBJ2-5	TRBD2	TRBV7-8	CASSLPSGGGGKTQYF	TGTGCCAGCAGCTTACCTAGCGGGGGGGGAGGAAAGACCCAGTACTTC
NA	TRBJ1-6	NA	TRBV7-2	CASSPRAGRSHNSPLHF	TGTGCCAGCAGCCCCCGGGCGGGGAGAAGCCACAATTCACCCCTCCACTTT
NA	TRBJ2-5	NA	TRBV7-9	CASSLAVRPGETQYF	TGTGCCAGCAGCTTAGCGGTTCGACCGGGAGAGACCCAGTACTTC